This entry lists 15 T cell receptor beta chains sequenced from one sample in a study of shared clonotypes between healthy human individuals. TCRdb keeps only in-frame clones here, not all; method: immunoSEQ multiplex PCR. The table records millions of clones, roughly 94% of them present only once. Sequencing used naive CD4+ T cells sorted from blood. The subset denotes: CD45RA+ positively selected. The receptors originated from a young man in good health.

The chain couples TRBV7-2 to TRBJ2-1; D is possibly TRBD2 (6 bases). Germline V gene lookup returns CDR1 SGHTA and CDR2 FQGNSA. The CDR3 runs 15 residues. V gave up 3 bases and J gave up 0 bases, with 9 bases separating them. The DNA of the CDR3 is TGTGCCAGCAGCTTGAGGCGGGGCTCCTACAATGAGCAGTTCTTC. Translated, it gives CASSLRRGSYNEQFF.

The rearrangement links TRBV18 to TRBJ2-1, with a tentative D call TRBD1 (5 bases). The CDR3 runs 14 residues. Germline V CDR1 and CDR2: KGHSH, LQKENI. Deletions cut 3 bases from V and 4 bases from J, with 10 bases between. As DNA, the CDR3 is TGTGCCAGCTCACCCGCCGGACAATACAATGAGCAGTTCTTC. Its translation is CASSPAGQYNEQFF.

The chain is built from TRBV5-1 and TRBJ1-3; D remains unclear. The ends were cut back, 4 bases at V and 0 bases at J, with 17 bases in the middle. CDR1 and CDR2 (germline): SGHRS, YFSETQ. CDR3 size: 17 residues. The CDR3 protein is CASSPGRGVSSGNTIYF. In nucleotides, the CDR3 is TGCGCCAGCAGCCCCGGCCGTGGGGTAAGCTCTGGAAACACCATATATTTT.

The V gene is TRBV30, the J gene TRBJ2-3, with D unclear. The germline V and J ends were trimmed by 1 base and 1 base, with 3 bases remaining between them. The CDR3 extends over 12 amino acids. Germline loops: CDR1 GTSNPN, CDR2 SVGIG (reference sequence). The CDR3 loop is CAWSEGTDTQYF. CDR3 bases: TGTGCCTGGAGTGAGGGCACAGATACGCAGTATTTT.

The count of this clone is one. This chain uses TRBV10-3 with TRBJ1-5; perhaps TRBD1 as D (6 bases). Germline V gene sequence: CDR1 ENHRY, CDR2 SYGVKD. The CDR3 loop spans 14 amino acids. V was cut by 4 bases and J by 1 base, with 8 bases left in between. The CDR3 DNA sequence: TGTGCCATCAGTGTGCAGGGGAGCAATCAGCCCCAGCATTTT. This gives the protein CAISVQGSNQPQHF.

On this clone itself: Other nucleotide sequences from this sample produce the same CDR3. The CDR3 loop is CASSAAGNTEAFF. The CDR3 nucleotides are TGTGCCAGCAGTGCCGCGGGGAACACTGAAGCTTTCTTT. The chain couples TRBV6-1 to TRBJ1-1; the D is unclear. CDR3 size: 13 residues. The germline CDR1 and CDR2 sequences are MNHNS and SASEGT. Deletions cut 4 bases from V and 1 base from J, with 7 bases between.

The rearrangement joins TRBV5-1 to TRBJ1-5; the D is unclear. This CDR3 has 12 amino acids. Germline loops: CDR1 SGHRS, CDR2 YFSETQ. V dropped 5 bases and J dropped 9 bases, with 12 bases sitting between them. The CDR3: CASSSEGGPQHF. The CDR3 DNA sequence: TGCGCCAGCAGTTCTGAGGGAGGGCCCCAGCATTTT. Drawing the rest from reference TRBV5-1 and TRBJ1-5, the complete variable domain is KAGVTQTPRYLIKTRGQQVTLSCSPISGHRSVSWYQQTPGQGLQFLFEYFSETQRNKGNFPGRFSGRQFSNSRSEMNVSTLELGDSALYLCASSSEGGPQHFGDGTRLSIL.

CDR3 in DNA: TGTGCCTGGACTCGCGAGCGGGGTGTTGAGCAGTTCTTC. Encoded protein: CAWTRERGVEQFF. This chain connects TRBV30 to TRBJ2-1, with 7 positions matching TRBD2. CDR3 length: 13 residues. The germline CDR1 and CDR2 sequences are GTSNPN and SVGIG (reference sequence). With V trimmed by 4 bases and J by 9 bases, 9 bases remained unmatched.

The chain employs TRBV15 and TRBJ2-1; 8 nucleotides line up with TRBD2. Per germline, CDR1 LNHNV and CDR2 YYDKDF (reference sequence). This CDR3 is 15 amino acids long. Trimming took 1 base from V and 3 from J; bases not matched to a gene: 2. The CDR3 spells CATSRVLADYNEQFF. The CDR3 region has the DNA TGTGCCACCAGCAGAGTACTAGCGGACTACAATGAGCAGTTCTTC.

This chain links TRBV19 with TRBJ2-7, with D possibly TRBD1 on 6 matching bases. The CDR3 spans 14 residues. V lost 4 bases and J lost 5, with 15 bases in between. CDR1 is LNHDA, CDR2 SQIVND, per germline (reference sequence). The CDR3 loop is CASSSTIQGNEQYF. The CDR3 nucleotides read TGTGCCAGTAGTAGTACGATTCAGGGGAACGAGCAGTACTTC.

This clone was found once. The rearrangement joins TRBV29-1 to TRBJ2-5, with a weak D call TRBD2 (5 bases). The DNA end favors TRBJ2-7, so the J call may be wrong. This CDR3 region has 13 residues. CDR1 is SQVTM, CDR2 ANQGSEA, per germline. CDR3 DNA sequence: TGCAGCGTCGCACAGCGGATCTCCTACGAGCAGTACTTC. As protein: CSVAQRISYEQYF.

This chain connects TRBV2 to TRBJ2-7; no clear D gene. V was trimmed by 11 bases and J by 2 bases, leaving 10 bases between them. This CDR3 contains 11 residues. Germline V gene sequence: CDR1 SNHLY, CDR2 FYNNEI. The CDR3 reads CAGRTAYEQYF. The CDR3 nucleotides are TGTGCCGGTCGGACGGCCTACGAGCAGTACTTC. Using reference TRBV2 and TRBJ2-7 for the parts outside the CDR3, the full variable domain is EPEVTQTPSHQVTQMGQEVILRCVPISNHLYFYWYRQILGQKVEFLVSFYNNEISEKSEIFDDQFSVERPDGSNFTLKIRSTKLEDSAMYFCAGRTAYEQYFGPGTRLTVT.

The chain couples TRBV6-1 to TRBJ1-1, with a tentative D call TRBD1 (6 bases). Germline CDR1 is MNHNS and CDR2 is SASEGT. V gave up 4 bases and J gave up 4 bases, with 13 bases separating them. This CDR3 is 14 amino acids long. The DNA of the CDR3 is TGTGCCAGCAGTGCCCACAGGGAGAGCACTGAAGCTTTCTTT. It encodes CASSAHRESTEAFF.

In DNA form, the CDR3 reads TGTGCCAGCAGTGTTCAGGGGGCCGAGACCCAGTACTTC. Protein product: CASSVQGAETQYF. The chain links TRBV2 to TRBJ2-5, with 8 nucleotides matching TRBD1. J gave up 5 bases and V 4 bases, and 3 bases lay outside the gene matches. The germline gives CDR1 SNHLY, CDR2 FYNNEI. The CDR3 extends over 13 amino acids.

The chain joins TRBV2 to TRBJ1-2, with D unclear. The CDR3 is 13 residues long. The V and J ends lost 8 bases and 2 bases respectively, with 12 bases between them. Germline V lookup: CDR1 SNHLY, CDR2 FYNNEI. The CDR3, as DNA: TGTGCCAGCGTAGACACGGGGAACTATGGCTACACCTTC. Translating gives CASVDTGNYGYTF.